Each of the 32 T cell receptor beta chains below was sequenced from the same sample in a study of T cell clonality in common variable immunodeficiency. Produced via immunoSEQ multiplex PCR; TCRdb's table is partial and in-frame only. Captured here are some 50,000 clones, none seen once; the top ten comprise approximately 5.9%. The sequencing sample was made of peripheral blood mononuclear cells. The receptors come from a person aged 18 to 69 in good health.

This clone was recorded at least ten times. The read comes to an end 3 residues before the CDR3 does, leaving the germline J gene to fill in the end. The chain has TRBV5-1 and TRBJ1-1; 8 nucleotides match TRBD1. The CDR3 length is 16 residues. V was pared by 3 bases and J by 0 bases, with 7 bases of the junction left unmatched. Germline V CDR1 and CDR2: SGHRS, YFSETQ. Incomplete CDR3 DNA: TGCGCCAGCAGCTGGAGGACAGGGATGATGAACACTGAA. Amino acids: CASSWRTGMMNTE. The full CDR3 protein is CASSWRTGMMNTEAFF.

In this sample, this clone turned up many times. The read is 3 residues too short to cover the CDR3 end, so that end is filled in from the germline J gene. V and J are TRBV20-1 and TRBJ2-3; 16 bases map to TRBD2. Trimming cost V 6 bases and J 1 base; bases outside gene matches: 7. Germline V lookup: CDR1 DFQATT, CDR2 SNEGSKA (reference sequence). CDR3 length: 17 amino acids. This CDR3 reads CSAGTSGGATRTDTQYF. Partial CDR3 DNA: TGCAGTGCCGGGACTAGCGGGGGGGCGACCCGCACAGATACG.

This clone has a count of ten or more. The covered CDR3 bases are TGTGCCTGGAGTTCCGGGGGGACGGGGCAGCCC. Residues: CAWSSGGTGQP. The full-length CDR3 reads as CAWSSGGTGQPQHF. The V and J genes are TRBV30 and TRBJ1-5, with a weak D call TRBD1 (5 bases). The DNA ends 3 residues before the CDR3 does, and the rest of the CDR3 is filled in from the germline J gene. V gave up 2 bases and J gave up 7 bases, with 15 bases separating them. CDR3 length equals 14 residues. The germline CDR1 and CDR2 sequences are GTSNPN and SVGIG (reference sequence).

In this sample, this clone turned up many times. The read is 3 residues too short to cover the CDR3 end, so that end is filled in from the germline J gene. The chain uses TRBV20-1 and TRBJ2-3, with 11 bases matching TRBD2. The V segment lost 2 bases and the J segment 6 bases; nucleotides outside the gene matches: 4. This CDR3 spans 14 amino acids. Germline values: CDR1 DFQATT, CDR2 SNEGSKA (reference sequence). CDR3 bases read: TGCAGTGCTAGACTAGCGGGGGGAGGGGATACG. Its translation: CSARLAGGGDT. The CDR3 in full is CSARLAGGGDTQYF.

This clone was recorded at least ten times. Read coverage stops 3 residues before the CDR3 terminus; the germline J gene supplies the remainder. The rearrangement joins TRBV2 to TRBJ1-1, with D uncertain. Germline loops: CDR1 SNHLY, CDR2 FYNNEI. This CDR3 is built from 13 residues. The ends were cut back, 3 bases at V and 1 base at J, with 6 bases in the middle. The CDR3 spells CASSDEANTEAFF. The covered CDR3 bases are TGTGCCAGCAGTGATGAGGCGAACACTGAA.

Ten or more counts support this clone. The sequence runs out 3 residues before the end of the CDR3; the remainder is reconstructed from the germline J gene. The chain is built from TRBV5-1 and TRBJ2-3; tentative D call: TRBD2 (6 bases). Trimming removed 3 bases at V and 2 bases at J, with 16 bases between. Germline V lookup: CDR1 SGHRS, CDR2 YFSETQ. The CDR3 covers 16 residues. This chain's CDR3 is CASSSSLGGNTDTQYF. CDR3 DNA, as far as it was read: TGCGCCAGCAGCTCCTCCTTGGGGGGAAACACAGATACG.

This clone was seen at least ten times. The CDR3 is cut off 3 residues early in the read; its end comes from the germline J gene. The V gene is TRBV18, the J gene TRBJ2-2; TRBD2 is a possible D gene (6 bases). CDR1 is KGHSH, CDR2 LQKENI, per germline. The CDR3 length is 16 residues. V was clipped by 6 bases and J by 0 bases, with 14 bases between them. The CDR3 DNA, read in part, is TGTGCCAGCTCTCCCGCGCGGGGCTCGAACACCGGGGAG. It yields the protein CASSPARGSNTGE. The entire CDR3 reads CASSPARGSNTGELFF.

This clone was counted many times. The read ends 3 residues early relative to the CDR3; the germline J gene fills the gap. The chain employs TRBV19 and TRBJ1-2; D is undetermined. Trimming took off 8 bases at V and 0 bases at J, with 13 bases between the two ends. CDR1 is LNHDA, CDR2 SQIVND, per germline (reference sequence). This CDR3 is built from 14 residues. The sequenced CDR3 bases are TGTGCCAGTGTCCCACAGACCACTAACTATGGC. Protein sequence: CASVPQTTNYG. The entire CDR3 protein reads CASVPQTTNYGYTF.

Turning to this clone: A much larger clone sits a single nucleotide away, making a read error possible. CDR3 DNA, as far as it was read: TGTGCCAGCAGTGATCGGGGGGGCCCAGATACC. It is translated as CASSDRGGPDT. The CDR3 in full is CASSDRGGPDTQYF. The chain joins TRBV6-1 to TRBJ2-5; 8 bases are shared with TRBD2. The read comes to an end 3 residues before the CDR3 does, leaving the germline J gene to fill in the end. The germline gives CDR1 MNHNS, CDR2 SASEGT. CDR3 size: 14 residues.

This clone has at least ten counts. The read gets to within 3 residues of the CDR3 end, and the germline J gene fills in the rest. The genes are TRBV3-1 (or the pseudogene TRBV3-2) and TRBJ2-2; 9 bases map to TRBD1. V shed 4 bases, J shed 5 bases, and the junction held 5 bases outside the gene matches. Germline V lookup: CDR1 LGHDT, CDR2 YNNKEL (reference sequence). The CDR3 extends over 15 amino acids. CDR3 loop: CASSRDRVQTGELFF. The sequenced part of the CDR3 DNA is TGTGCCAGCAGCCGGGACAGGGTCCAAACCGGGGAG.

This clone was detected many times. The DNA ends 3 residues before the CDR3 does, and the rest of the CDR3 is filled in from the germline J gene. The V and J genes are TRBV3-1 (or the pseudogene TRBV3-2) and TRBJ2-7, with D possibly being TRBD2 (6 bases). This CDR3 comprises 12 residues. V was trimmed by 4 bases and J by 3 bases, leaving 7 bases between them. Germline V gene data show CDR1 as LGHDT and CDR2 as YNNKEL (reference sequence). CDR3 bases read: TGTGCCAGCAGCCGGGACTTCTACGAG. Amino acid sequence: CASSRDFYE. The CDR3 in full is CASSRDFYEQYF.

In the case of this clone: Read data end 3 residues before the CDR3 end; the end is taken from the germline J gene. The J gene is TRBJ1-1, the V gene TRBV30; D is unresolved. The CDR3 covers 13 residues. Germline assignment: CDR1 GTSNPN and CDR2 SVGIG (reference sequence). The CDR3 here is CAWSVPRVREAFF. The covered CDR3 bases are TGTGCCTGGAGTGTGCCTCGAGTTCGGGAA. Complete variable domain (other parts from reference TRBV30 and TRBJ1-1): SQTIHQWPATLVQPVGSPLSLECTVEGTSNPNLYWYRQAAGRGLQLLFYSVGIGQISSEVPQNLSASRPQDRQFILSSKKLLLSDSGFYLCAWSVPRVREAFFGQGTRLTVV.

As regards this clone: The read comes to an end 3 residues before the CDR3 does, leaving the germline J gene to fill in the end. The J gene is TRBJ1-6, the V gene TRBV5-4; D might be TRBD1 (6 bases). V was cut by 1 base and J by 6 bases, with 14 bases left in between. The CDR3 totals 16 residues. The germline CDR1 and CDR2 sequences are SGHNT and YYREEE (reference sequence). The CDR3 DNA, read in part, is TGTGCCAGCAGCTTGCCACAGGGTTGGGGTAATTCACCC. Its protein is CASSLPQGWGNSP. The entire CDR3 protein reads CASSLPQGWGNSPLHF.

This clone was observed a handful of times. The CDR3: CASTKGQVGTNEKLFF. CDR3 DNA (partial): TGTGCCAGCACGAAAGGGCAGGTTGGCACTAATGAAAAA. This rearrangement joins TRBV2 to TRBJ1-4; D unclear. The CDR3 extends 3 residues past the end of the read, so its final part is completed from the germline J gene. This CDR3 has 16 amino acids. Trimming left V 7 bases short and J 2 bases short, with 17 bases between. From germline, CDR1 is SNHLY and CDR2 FYNNEI.

This clone has at least ten counts. The read terminates 3 residues before the CDR3 end, so the remaining end is supplied by the germline J gene. The chain links TRBV4-2 to TRBJ1-1; TRBD1 matches at 10 bases. The trim removed 3 bases at V and 6 bases at J, leaving 10 bases unmatched. There are 16 residues in the CDR3. In germline, CDR1 is LGHNA, CDR2 YNFKEQ. The CDR3 sequence is CASSQSDRGRKPEAFF. The DNA read from the CDR3 is TGTGCCAGCAGCCAGTCTGACAGGGGGCGCAAGCCTGAA.

With regard to this clone: The CDR3 end falls 3 residues outside the read, so it is completed with the germline J gene. V usage is TRBV20-1 and J usage is TRBJ2-3; 8 positions match TRBD1. Germline CDR1 DFQATT, CDR2 SNEGSKA (reference sequence). The CDR3 covers 14 residues. The CDR3 spells CSARGQKRFETQYF. CDR3 DNA (partial): TGCAGTGCCAGGGGGCAAAAGAGATTCGAGACG.

This clone was recorded many times. The read is 3 residues too short to cover the CDR3 end, so that end is filled in from the germline J gene. V usage is TRBV10-3 and J usage is TRBJ1-6; the D gene is possibly TRBD1 (5 bases). This CDR3 contains 13 residues. Germline V gives CDR1 ENHRY, CDR2 SYGVKD. The DNA read from the CDR3 is TGTGCCATCAGCGGGGGGGTGGGGTCAACC. It encodes CAISGGVGST. The entire CDR3 protein is CAISGGVGSTLHF.

This clone has a count of ten or more. The read is 3 residues too short to cover the CDR3 end, so that end is filled in from the germline J gene. The V call is TRBV19, the J call TRBJ2-3; TRBD2 agrees at 15 bases. CDR1 is LNHDA, CDR2 SQIVND, per germline (reference sequence). The CDR3 consists of 17 residues. J lost 3 bases, V lost 6 bases, and 7 bases had no gene match. CDR3 region: CASSQLGTSGGTDTQYF. Partial CDR3 DNA: TGTGCCAGTAGCCAACTGGGGACTAGCGGGGGGACAGATACG.

This clone was recorded many times. The read ends 3 residues shy of where the CDR3 ends; the end is completed using the germline J gene. The chain links TRBV7-9 to TRBJ1-6, with a possible D match to TRBD1 (5 bases). CDR3 length: 14 amino acids. V was cut by 3 bases and J by 5 bases, with 8 bases left in between. In germline, CDR1 is SEHNR, CDR2 FQNEAQ (reference sequence). This CDR3 is CASSLGGDNSPLHF. CDR3 DNA (partial): TGTGCCAGCAGCTTGGGGGGTGATAATTCACCC.

Only a few counts were recorded for this clone. Coverage ceases 3 residues before the CDR3 finishes, and the germline J gene fills in the end. This chain links TRBV4-2 with TRBJ2-7, with D perhaps TRBD1 (5 bases). Trimming took 1 base from V and 1 from J, leaving 11 bases between them. The CDR3 is made up of 15 amino acids. Germline-derived CDR1 and CDR2 are LGHNA and YNFKEQ. This CDR3 is CASSQAPDSSYEQYF. Incomplete CDR3 DNA: TGTGCCAGCAGCCAAGCCCCCGACAGTTCCTACGAG.

This clone was counted ten times or more. The read is 3 residues too short to cover the CDR3 end, so that end is filled in from the germline J gene. The chain combines TRBV5-1 with TRBJ1-2; TRBD1 might be the D (5 bases). Germline V CDR1 and CDR2: SGHRS, YFSETQ. V was pared by 4 bases and J by 2 bases, with 18 bases between. The CDR3 length is 16 residues. The CDR3 loop is CASSLAPGMENYGYTF. CDR3 DNA (partial): TGCGCCAGCAGCCTGGCTCCAGGGATGGAAAACTATGGC.

The sample holds many counts of this clone. Read data end 3 residues before the CDR3 end; the end is taken from the germline J gene. This chain joins TRBV6-1 and TRBJ2-7; possible D gene TRBD1, 5 bases. This CDR3 has 15 residues. Germline V CDR1 and CDR2: MNHNS, SASEGT. Trimming took off 4 bases at V and 0 bases at J, with 13 bases between the two ends. The CDR3 here is CASSVQAFSSYEQYF. CDR3 bases read: TGTGCCAGCAGTGTACAGGCCTTTAGCTCCTACGAG.

This clone was counted at least ten times. The DNA ends 3 residues before the CDR3 does, and the rest of the CDR3 is filled in from the germline J gene. V gene TRBV28 combines with J gene TRBJ1-2; TRBD1 aligns across 12 bases. The CDR3 spans 16 residues. CDR1 MDHEN and CDR2 SYDVKM come from the germline V gene. The covered CDR3 bases are TGTGCCAGCAGTAGCCCCGGGACAGGGGGCCTAAGGGGC. This sequence encodes CASSSPGTGGLRG. The complete CDR3 reads CASSSPGTGGLRGYTF.

About this clone: The observed sequence ends 3 residues before the CDR3 terminus, with the missing tail filled in from the germline J gene. The V gene is TRBV30, the J gene TRBJ1-2, with D unclear. The CDR3 totals 12 residues. Germline V gene data show CDR1 as GTSNPN and CDR2 as SVGIG (reference sequence). The sequenced CDR3 bases are TGTGCCTGGAGTTCTCGAGCGGATACC. Translation: CAWSSRADT. In full, the CDR3 reads CAWSSRADTYTF.

This clone was counted at least ten times. The read terminates 3 residues before the CDR3 end, so the remaining end is supplied by the germline J gene. J is TRBJ2-5 and V is TRBV10-3, with D possibly matching TRBD2 (6 bases). The CDR3 contains 14 residues. Germline V lookup: CDR1 ENHRY, CDR2 SYGVKD. The V and J ends lost 6 bases and 1 base respectively, with 12 bases between them. Incomplete CDR3 DNA: TGTGCCATCAGCCCAGGGACTTTCCAAGAGACC. Encoded protein: CAISPGTFQET. The full CDR3 protein reads CAISPGTFQETQYF.

As for this clone: The observed sequence ends 3 residues before the CDR3 terminus, with the missing tail filled in from the germline J gene. This chain connects TRBV19 to TRBJ1-1; D call uncertain. The CDR3 runs 14 residues. V was pared by 5 bases and J by 4 bases, with 14 bases between. CDR1 and CDR2 from the germline V gene are LNHDA and SQIVND (reference sequence). CDR3 loop: CASSSRPGLTEAFF. The part of the CDR3 DNA that was read is TGTGCCAGTAGTTCTAGACCGGGTCTCACTGAA.

This clone was counted many times. The CDR3 goes on 3 residues after the read ends, and that part is filled in from the germline J gene. This chain uses TRBV5-4 with TRBJ2-5, with TRBD1 as a possible D gene (6 bases). Germline V lookup: CDR1 SGHNT, CDR2 YYREEE (reference sequence). The CDR3 covers 14 residues. Trimming pared 3 bases from V and 2 bases from J, leaving 11 bases between. The sequenced part of the CDR3 DNA is TGTGCCAGCAGCTCAACAGGGACACAAGAGACC. Encoded protein: CASSSTGTQET. The whole CDR3 region reads CASSSTGTQETQYF. The whole variable domain, remainder taken from reference TRBV5-4 and TRBJ2-5, is ETGVTQSPTHLIKTRGQQVTLRCSSQSGHNTVSWYQQALGQGPQFIFQYYREEENGRGNFPPRFSGLQFPNYSSELNVNALELDDSALYLCASSSTGTQETQYFGPGTRLLVL.

Concerning this clone itself: Sequencing ends 3 residues short of the CDR3 end; the germline J gene provides the rest. The chain employs TRBV30 and TRBJ1-1; 8 bases agree with TRBD1. Trimming took 5 bases from V and 1 from J; bases not matched to a gene: 3. CDR1 and CDR2 from the germline V gene are GTSNPN and SVGIG (reference sequence). There are 13 residues in the CDR3. Partial CDR3 DNA: TGTGCCTGGCGACAGGGGACGAACACTGAA. Amino acid sequence: CAWRQGTNTE. The whole CDR3 region reads CAWRQGTNTEAFF.

In this sample, this clone turned up many times. The sequence runs out 3 residues before the end of the CDR3; the remainder is reconstructed from the germline J gene. The rearrangement uses TRBV19 and TRBJ1-2; 7 positions match TRBD1. J lost 5 bases, V lost 8 bases, and 5 bases had no gene match. CDR1 and CDR2 from the germline V gene are LNHDA and SQIVND (reference sequence). The length of the CDR3 is 12 residues. The DNA read from the CDR3 is TGTGCCAGTTCGACAGGGAGGTATGGC. Its protein product is CASSTGRYG. The whole CDR3 sequence reads CASSTGRYGYTF.

About this clone: The CDR3 end lies 3 residues beyond the end of the read and is filled in from the germline J gene. The sample carries other DNA sequences with the same CDR3. The chain is built from TRBV20-1 and TRBJ2-5, with D maybe TRBD1 (5 bases). CDR3 length: 21 amino acids. Trimming removed 1 base at V and 1 base at J, with 31 bases between. Germline CDR1 and CDR2: DFQATT and SNEGSKA (reference sequence). CDR3 bases read: TGCAGTGCTAGAGGGCTAACGGTTTGGGGCAGCAACACGTCACCCCAAGAGACC. Translation gives CSARGLTVWGSNTSPQET. The CDR3, in full, reads CSARGLTVWGSNTSPQETQYF.

This clone occurred many times. The read ends 3 residues shy of where the CDR3 ends; the end is completed using the germline J gene. The chain links TRBV2 to TRBJ1-4; possibly TRBD1 for D (5 bases). The CDR3 contains 14 residues. Trimming took off 6 bases at V and 10 bases at J, with 18 bases between the two ends. Germline loops: CDR1 SNHLY, CDR2 FYNNEI. CDR3 protein: CASSDTLRGGKLFF. The DNA read from the CDR3 is TGTGCCAGCAGCGACACCTTAAGGGGAGGAAAA.

This clone showed up many times. Read sequence stops 3 residues before the CDR3 end, and the germline J gene provides the missing end. The gene calls are TRBV6-2 or TRBV6-3 and TRBJ1-1, with no clear D. Trimming shortened V by 6 bases and J by 1 base, and 12 bases separated the two germline ends. Germline V gene data show CDR1 as MNHEY and CDR2 as SVGEGT. The CDR3 has 14 amino acids. The CDR3 here is CASSRGSRNTEAFF. CDR3 DNA, as far as it was read: TGTGCCAGCAGCAGAGGGTCGAGGAACACTGAA.